The 14 T cell receptor beta chains below come from one sample, sequenced in a study of blood T cell repertoires in COVID-19. Clones were sequenced by immunoSEQ multiplex PCR, and TCRdb holds only the in-frame ones, with some missing. The profile covers 45,000 or so clones, with nearly 90% appearing a single time and roughly 16% taken by the ten largest. The specimen was peripheral blood. The receptors here all came from an older man with active COVID-19.

The chain uses TRBV7-3 and TRBJ2-2; 8 bases are shared with TRBD2. V was clipped by 5 bases and J by 5 bases; unmatched bases: 7. The CDR3 runs to 15 residues. Per germline, CDR1 SGHTA and CDR2 FQGTGA. CDR3 in amino acids: CASSNQAGVTGELFF. CDR3 sequence (DNA): TGTGCCAGCAGCAACCAAGCGGGGGTGACCGGGGAGCTGTTTTTT.

V gene TRBV5-1 combines with J gene TRBJ2-7, with TRBD2 matching 8 bases. CDR1 is SGHRS, CDR2 YFSETQ, per germline. The V gene end was trimmed by 2 bases and the J gene end by 6 bases; junction bases not matched to a gene: 10. This CDR3 has 15 amino acids. CDR3: CASSFAAGGMPEQYF. The CDR3 bases are TGCGCCAGCAGCTTCGCGGCGGGGGGCATGCCCGAGCAGTACTTC.

The V gene is TRBV3-1 (or the pseudogene TRBV3-2), the J gene TRBJ1-1; D is ambiguous. V lost 4 bases and J 5 bases, leaving 14 bases between the germline ends. Germline CDR1 reads LGHDT; CDR2 reads YNNKEL (reference sequence). CDR3 length equals 14 residues. This CDR3 is CASSRGTVSTEAFF. As DNA, the CDR3 is TGTGCCAGCAGCCGTGGCACAGTATCTACTGAAGCTTTCTTT.

This chain links TRBV7-8 with TRBJ2-6, with 7 nucleotides matching TRBD1. This CDR3 contains 18 residues. V shed 0 bases, J shed 0 bases, and the junction held 5 bases outside the gene matches. Germline V gene sequence: CDR1 SGHVS, CDR2 FQNEAQ. The CDR3 spells CASSLAGGRLSGANVLTF. Written as DNA, the CDR3 is TGTGCCAGCAGCTTAGCAGGGGGCCGTCTCTCTGGGGCCAACGTCCTGACTTTC.

The chain employs TRBV9 and TRBJ1-2, with D perhaps TRBD1 (6 bases). The CDR3 spans 15 residues. Germline V gene sequence: CDR1 SGDLS, CDR2 YYNGEE. The germline V and J ends were trimmed by 3 bases and 4 bases, with 16 bases remaining between them. For the CDR3, the DNA is TGTGCCAGCAGCGACGACAGGAAACTTAGCTATGGCTACACCTTC. This encodes CASSDDRKLSYGYTF.

This clone was seen a few times. This rearrangement joins TRBV6-5 to TRBJ2-7; maybe TRBD1 (6 bases). Deletions cut 8 bases from V and 4 bases from J, with 18 bases between. Germline lookup yields CDR1 MNHEY and CDR2 SVGAGI. There are 14 residues in the CDR3. This chain's CDR3 is CASSLQGRGYEQYF. In DNA form, the CDR3 reads TGTGCCAGCTCTCTGCAGGGGCGCGGATACGAGCAGTACTTC.

V and J are TRBV19 and TRBJ1-2; D may be TRBD1 (6 bases). The CDR3 extends over 14 amino acids. The ends were cut back, 3 bases at V and 8 bases at J, with 16 bases in the middle. Germline CDR1 and CDR2: LNHDA and SQIVND (reference sequence). CDR3 bases: TGTGCCAGTAGTATTGTTGGACAGAGGATCGGCTACACCTTC. Encoded protein: CASSIVGQRIGYTF. Full variable domain (remainder filled in from reference TRBV19 and TRBJ1-2): DGGITQSPKYLFRKEGQNVTLSCEQNLNHDAMYWYRQDPGQGLRLIYYSQIVNDFQKGDIAEGYSVSREKKESFPLTVTSAQKNPTAFYLCASSIVGQRIGYTFGSGTRLTVV.

This clone was counted a single time. The chain has TRBV27 and TRBJ1-4; 7 bases map to TRBD1. CDR1 and CDR2 from the germline V gene are MNHEY and SMNVEV (reference sequence). The CDR3 length is 13 residues. The ends lost 6 bases at V and 9 bases at J; junction bases unmatched: 7. CDR3 nucleotides: TGTGCCAGCAGCCAAGGGACAGTTAAAAAACTGTTTTTT. Translation: CASSQGTVKKLFF. The whole variable domain, remainder taken from reference TRBV27 and TRBJ1-4, is EAQVTQNPRYLITVTGKKLTVTCSQNMNHEYMSWYRQDPGLGLRQIYYSMNVEVTDKGDVPEGYKVSRKEKRNFPLILESPSPNQTSLYFCASSQGTVKKLFFGSGTQLSVL.

The chain links TRBV20-1 to TRBJ2-3; D call uncertain. This CDR3 comprises 11 residues. CDR1 is DFQATT and CDR2 is SNEGSKA in the germline V gene (reference sequence). V shed 3 bases and J shed 4 bases, with 5 bases lying between them. The CDR3, as DNA: TGCAGTGCTAGTGCCTCAGATACGCAGTATTTT. Protein sequence: CSASASDTQYF.

There are a few counts of this clone. Other DNA sequences of this sample code for an identical CDR3. The chain links TRBV4-3 to TRBJ2-7; TRBD2 aligns across 12 bases. Losses at the gene ends were 0 bases for V and 0 bases for J; bases not matched to a gene: 6. Looked up from germline, CDR1 is LGHNA and CDR2 is YSLEER. This CDR3 spans 18 amino acids. CDR3: CASSQEASGGAASYEQYF. CDR3 in DNA: TGCGCCAGCAGCCAAGAGGCTAGCGGGGGGGCTGCCTCCTACGAGCAGTACTTC.

The rearrangement uses TRBV18 and TRBJ1-4, with a tentative D call TRBD1 (5 bases). The CDR3 runs 13 residues. V was trimmed by 4 bases and J by 5 bases, leaving 8 bases between them. In germline, CDR1 is KGHSH, CDR2 LQKENI. The CDR3 DNA is TGTGCCAGCTCACAGGGGAGGAATGAAAAACTGTTTTTT. Encoded protein: CASSQGRNEKLFF. The full variable domain, with the rest looked up from reference TRBV18 and TRBJ1-4, is NAGVMQNPRHLVRRRGQEARLRCSPMKGHSHVYWYRQLPEEGLKFMVYLQKENIIDESGMPKERFSAEFPKEGPSILRIQQVVRGDSAAYFCASSQGRNEKLFFGSGTQLSVL.

The chain uses TRBV9 and TRBJ2-1; TRBD2 agrees at 9 bases. Germline V gene data show CDR1 as SGDLS and CDR2 as YYNGEE. The V and J ends lost 1 base and 0 bases, in that order; junction bases with no gene match: 2. The CDR3 is 16 amino acids. The CDR3 reads CASSVSSGSSYNEQFF. The CDR3 coding sequence is TGTGCCAGCAGCGTAAGTAGCGGGAGCTCCTACAATGAGCAGTTCTTC.

The CDR3 DNA reads as TGTGCCAGCAGTTACTCAGGGCGGGACACCGGGGAGCTGTTTTTT. It codes for CASSYSGRDTGELFF. The genes are TRBV6-2 or TRBV6-3 and TRBJ2-2, with D tentatively TRBD2 (5 bases). Germline V gene data show CDR1 as MNHEY and CDR2 as SVGEGT. The CDR3 covers 15 residues. With 0 bases removed from V and 3 bases from J, the gap between germline ends came to 8 bases.

The chain couples TRBV5-1 to TRBJ2-5; a possible D gene is TRBD2 (6 bases). The CDR3 has 14 amino acids. CDR1 is SGHRS and CDR2 is YFSETQ in the germline V gene. V was trimmed by 5 bases and J by 2 bases, leaving 13 bases between them. The CDR3 nucleotides read TGCGCCAGCAGACCGGGACTCCTACAAGAGACCCAGTACTTC. It specifies CASRPGLLQETQYF.